This paragraph reports one T cell receptor (beta chain). What it recognizes is unknown. Germline CDR1 LNHDA, CDR2 SQIVND (reference sequence). The CDR3 covers 16 residues. Trimming shortened V by 0 bases and J by 0 bases, and 8 bases separated the two germline ends. The data belong to a study of shared clonotypes between healthy human individuals. About the study: A donor's plate count was three for CD4 naive and three for CD4 memory; CD8 naive had two and CD8 memory one.

Splitting of each subset's genomic DNA was done evenly across several immunoSEQ plates. Sorted subsets were amplified in replicate PCRs using approximately 0.2 ug DNA, roughly 30,000 T cell genomes. The assay was immunoSEQ multiplex PCR, and TCRdb's table has in-frame clones only and misses some. Among around 720,000 clones listed, 60% to 75% were seen once. Findings of the study overall: Lower generation probabilities were found for non-shared clonotypes than for those shared by all four donors.

The sample taken for sequencing was memory CD4+ T cells sorted from blood. Subset of the sample: CD45RA-negative fraction. The J gene is TRBJ2-2, the V gene TRBV19; maybe TRBD1 (6 bases). The TCR originated in a woman aged 25 to 45 in good health. The CDR3 reads CASSIETGSNTGELFF. CDR3 bases: TGTGCCAGTAGTATAGAAACAGGGTCGAACACCGGGGAGCTGTTTTTT.